This is a list of T cell receptor beta chains from one sample in a study of blood T cell repertoires in COVID-19. TCRdb keeps only in-frame clones here, not all; method: immunoSEQ multiplex PCR. Here the sample spans around 300,000 clones, just under 90% being singletons. The material sequenced was PBMCs or T cells enriched from blood (not recorded which). These receptors all stem from a woman in her twenties or thirties who had recovered from COVID-19. Each CDR3 is given with its conserved first and last residue. Fields, in order: D gene, V gene, J gene, CDR3 DNA, CDR3 protein. D genes are given only for firm matches.

d_gene: NA
v_gene: TRBV5-4
j_gene: TRBJ2-1
CDR3nt: TGTGCCAGCAGCTTCCCGATGGGGGGCAATGAGCAGTTCTTC
CDR3aa: CASSFPMGGNEQFF

d_gene: TRBD2
v_gene: TRBV6-2/TRBV6-3
j_gene: TRBJ2-1
CDR3nt: TGTGCCAGCAGTTACCCGAGCGGGAGGCCCGGTGGTAGGAATGAGCAGTTCTTC
CDR3aa: CASSYPSGRPGGRNEQFF

d_gene: TRBD1
v_gene: TRBV28
j_gene: TRBJ1-4
CDR3nt: TGTGCCAGCAGTTTAAGGAATGGCAGGGGGTGGATAGGTGAAAAACTGTTTTTT
CDR3aa: CASSLRNGRGWIGEKLFF

d_gene: NA
v_gene: TRBV5-4
j_gene: TRBJ2-2
CDR3nt: TGTGCCAGCAGCTTGGCTCAGGGGTGGAACACCGGGGAGCTGTTTTTT
CDR3aa: CASSLAQGWNTGELFF

d_gene: TRBD1
v_gene: TRBV28
j_gene: TRBJ1-5
CDR3nt: TGTGCCAGCTCAGACAGGGGGCGATTTGGCAATCAGCCCCAGCATTTT
CDR3aa: CASSDRGRFGNQPQHF

d_gene: TRBD1
v_gene: TRBV27
j_gene: TRBJ1-5
CDR3nt: TGTGCCAGCAGTGCACAGGGGACCCTTCAGCCCCAGCATTTT
CDR3aa: CASSAQGTLQPQHF

d_gene: TRBD1
v_gene: TRBV28
j_gene: TRBJ2-5
CDR3nt: TGTGCCAGCAGTACGGGACAGGGGCTCCAAGAGACCCAGTACTTC
CDR3aa: CASSTGQGLQETQYF

d_gene: TRBD2
v_gene: TRBV29-1
j_gene: TRBJ2-3
CDR3nt: TGCAGCGTTGAAGGTACGACTAGCGGCACCACAGATACGCAGTATTTT
CDR3aa: CSVEGTTSGTTDTQYF

d_gene: NA
v_gene: TRBV5-1
j_gene: TRBJ1-1
CDR3nt: TGCGCCAGCAGGGGAGGTGAGGGGAGCGCTGAAGCTTTCTTT
CDR3aa: CASRGGEGSAEAFF

d_gene: TRBD1
v_gene: TRBV19
j_gene: TRBJ2-5
CDR3nt: TGTGCCAGTAGTATAGGGACAGGGGGCGATAAGACCCAGTACTTC
CDR3aa: CASSIGTGGDKTQYF

d_gene: TRBD1
v_gene: TRBV7-9
j_gene: TRBJ1-5
CDR3nt: TGTGCCAGCAGCGGACAGGGTAGCAATCAGCCCCAGCATTTT
CDR3aa: CASSGQGSNQPQHF